This T cell receptor (beta chain) came from a study of CD8+CD57+ T cells in acquired aplastic anemia. On the study more broadly: On average, sorted CD4+ and CD8+ cells gave 3.2 ug of DNA.

Genomic DNA provided the template from which TCR beta VDJ and CDR3 profiles were obtained. TCRdb used MiXCR to reprocess the reads, holding one entry per CDR3 protein. The sample shows around 150,000 distinct CDR3 sequences, approximately 40% of them seen only once. Many counts were recorded for this clonotype. One junction end disagrees with the germline gene, perhaps due to a read error. CDR1 and CDR2 (germline): ENHRY, SYGVKD. This CDR3 spans 10 amino acids. The origin of this receptor is a human donor in good health. V is TRBV10-3 and J is TRBJ2-3; 8 nucleotides align to TRBD2. The sample was sorted CD4+, CD8+, or CD8+CD57+ T cells (not recorded which) from PBMCs. The CDR3 coding sequence is TGTGCCATCGGGCGGGGGGACCCGCATTTT. Its translation is CAIGRGDPHF.